Shown below are 32 T cell receptor beta chains from a single sample sequenced in a study of neurological immune-mediated disorders. TCRdb used MiXCR to reprocess the 5' RACE reads, holding one entry per CDR3 protein. The table includes around 26,000 distinct CDR3 sequences, around 3.4% detected once. The sample taken for sequencing was PBMCs. These receptors originate from a woman aged 25-40 years with multiple sclerosis.

This clonotype was seen at least ten times. This chain links TRBV5-1 with TRBJ2-2; D uncertain. Between the trimmed V and J ends, which lost 4 bases and 0 bases, there was a span of 7 bases. The V gene's germline CDR1 is SGHRS and CDR2 YFSETQ. The CDR3 covers 14 residues. CDR3 in DNA: TGCGCCAGCAGCGAGTCAACGAACACCGGGGAGCTGTTTTTT. Its protein product is CASSESTNTGELFF.

This clonotype was seen at least ten times. J is TRBJ1-2 and V is TRBV9; TRBD1 agrees at 7 bases. This CDR3 region has 13 residues. Unmatched junction bases numbered 7, after V lost 4 bases and J lost 7 bases. The germline gives CDR1 SGDLS, CDR2 YYNGEE. The DNA of the CDR3 is TGTGCCAGCAGCCCTAGACAGGGTGGTGGCTACACCTTC. It specifies CASSPRQGGGYTF.

This clonotype was counted many times. The rearrangement joins TRBV27 to TRBJ2-3; perhaps TRBD1 as D (8 bases). CDR1 and CDR2 from the germline V gene are MNHEY and SMNVEV (reference sequence). V was clipped by 4 bases and J by 6 bases, with 23 bases between them. CDR3 length: 17 residues. The CDR3 DNA reads TGTGCCAGCAGTTCCTTCCCAACAGGGGGAGGGTCGGATACGCAGTATTTT. Its protein is CASSSFPTGGGSDTQYF.

Here the CDR3 reads CASTTIESLTF. DNA for the CDR3: TGTGCCAGCACCACTATCGAGAGTTTGACCTTC. The chain recombines TRBV6-2 or TRBV6-3 with TRBJ1-2, with unresolved D. The length of the CDR3 is 11 residues. Germline V gene lookup returns CDR1 MNHEY and CDR2 SVGEGT. The ends were cut back, 7 bases at V and 14 bases at J, with 17 bases in the middle.

This clonotype appeared many times. The DNA for the CDR3 is TGTGCCAGCAGCTTAAGACTAGCGGGGAGGGCAGATACGCAGTATTTT. This encodes CASSLRLAGRADTQYF. The genes are TRBV7-2 and TRBJ2-3, with 11 nucleotides matching TRBD2. The germline gives CDR1 SGHTA, CDR2 FQGNSA. The ends lost 2 bases at V and 4 bases at J; junction bases unmatched: 5. The CDR3 runs 16 residues.

This clonotype was seen repeatedly, ten times or more. This chain's CDR3 is CASSFVGLGRANEQYF. The CDR3, as DNA: TGTGCCAGCAGTTTCGTAGGTCTCGGGAGGGCCAACGAGCAGTACTTC. This chain uses TRBV28 with TRBJ2-7, with 8 positions matching TRBD2. The ends lost 3 bases at V and 5 bases at J; junction bases unmatched: 12. Germline V lookup: CDR1 MDHEN, CDR2 SYDVKM. This CDR3 region has 16 residues.

This clonotype was found many times. This rearrangement joins TRBV7-3 to TRBJ2-2, with D possibly being TRBD2 (5 bases). The germline gives CDR1 SGHTA, CDR2 FQGTGA. The CDR3 consists of 12 residues. The ends were cut back, 2 bases at V and 8 bases at J, with 6 bases in the middle. CDR3 DNA sequence: TGTGCCAGCAGCTTATCGGGAGGGGAGCTGTTTTTT. Protein product: CASSLSGGELFF.

J is TRBJ2-4 and V is TRBV19, with D perhaps TRBD1 (5 bases). The germline V gene encodes CDR1 LNHDA and CDR2 SQIVND (reference sequence). The CDR3 loop spans 11 amino acids. V lost 5 bases to trimming and J lost 10 bases, with 9 bases between them. CDR3 sequence (DNA): TGTGCCAGTAGTCAGGGCGAAATTCAGTACTTC. Protein sequence: CASSQGEIQYF.

In its sample, this clonotype was seen many times. This chain uses TRBV12-3 or TRBV12-4 with TRBJ2-1; TRBD2 is a possible D gene (6 bases). This CDR3 contains 16 residues. Trimming took off 7 bases at V and 6 bases at J, with 22 bases between the two ends. The CDR3 sequence: CASTRAAGSWGNEQFF. CDR3 DNA sequence: TGTGCCAGCACCAGGGCTGCGGGATCATGGGGCAATGAGCAGTTCTTC.

There are many counts of this clonotype. V is TRBV7-2 and J is TRBJ2-5; D possibly corresponds to TRBD1 (5 bases). The germline V gene has CDR1 SGHTA and CDR2 FQGNSA. CDR3 length equals 15 residues. The germline V and J ends were trimmed by 6 bases and 2 bases, with 16 bases remaining between them. The CDR3 loop reads CASRRFDSTQETQYF. The CDR3 DNA is TGTGCCAGCAGAAGATTTGACAGTACACAAGAGACCCAGTACTTC. The whole variable domain, filled in from reference TRBV7-2 and TRBJ2-5, reads GAGVSQSPSNKVTEKGKDVELRCDPISGHTALYWYRQSLGQGLEFLIYFQGNSAPDKSGLPSDRFSAERTGGSVSTLTIQRTQQEDSAVYLCASRRFDSTQETQYFGPGTRLLVL.

In its sample, this clonotype was seen many times. This chain uses TRBV7-7 with TRBJ2-2; 10 nucleotides align to TRBD2. Germline-derived CDR1 and CDR2 are SSHAT and FNYEAQ (reference sequence). V lost 5 bases, J lost 1 base, and 4 bases stayed unmatched. The CDR3 is 16 residues long. CDR3 protein: CASSKGLAVNTGELFF. The CDR3 DNA sequence: TGTGCCAGCAGCAAAGGACTAGCGGTGAACACCGGGGAGCTGTTTTTT.

This clonotype was counted many times. This chain uses TRBV5-1 with TRBJ2-1; a weak D match, TRBD2 (6 bases). V lost 5 bases, J lost 6 bases, and 15 bases lay in between. CDR3 length equals 14 residues. Germline CDR1 reads SGHRS; CDR2 reads YFSETQ. CDR3 sequence (DNA): TGCGCCAGCAGTGGGGACTCGTTAACCAATGAGCAGTTCTTC. This translates into CASSGDSLTNEQFF.

This clonotype occurred many times. The chain couples TRBV28 to TRBJ2-7; 7 positions match TRBD1. J gave up 2 bases and V 8 bases, and 3 bases lay outside the gene matches. The CDR3 covers 12 residues. The V gene's germline CDR1 is MDHEN and CDR2 SYDVKM. CDR3 amino acids: CASGTATYEQYF. CDR3 in DNA: TGTGCCAGCGGGACAGCGACCTACGAGCAGTACTTC.

This clonotype was detected many times. The gene calls are TRBV18 and TRBJ1-6; D uncertain. This CDR3 is 14 amino acids long. CDR1 and CDR2 from the germline V gene are KGHSH and LQKENI. V lost 2 bases and J lost 5, with 7 bases in between. The CDR3 bases are TGTGCCAGCTCACCAAGGCAGAATAATTCACCCCTCCACTTT. Its protein product is CASSPRQNNSPLHF. The entire variable domain, with the rest obtained from reference TRBV18 and TRBJ1-6, is as follows: NAGVMQNPRHLVRRRGQEARLRCSPMKGHSHVYWYRQLPEEGLKFMVYLQKENIIDESGMPKERFSAEFPKEGPSILRIQQVVRGDSAAYFCASSPRQNNSPLHFGNGTRLTVT.

The sample holds many counts of this clonotype. The V and J genes are TRBV28 and TRBJ1-5; TRBD1 might be the D (5 bases). The CDR3 is made up of 16 amino acids. The V and J ends lost 4 bases and 0 bases respectively, with 13 bases between them. The V gene's germline CDR1 is MDHEN and CDR2 SYDVKM. Here the CDR3 reads CASSSPGASSNQPQHF. The CDR3 DNA sequence: TGTGCCAGCAGTTCCCCCGGGGCCTCTAGCAATCAGCCCCAGCATTTT.

This clonotype showed up many times. This chain uses TRBV7-2 with TRBJ2-1; 8 bases line up with TRBD1. CDR3 length: 16 residues. Germline CDR1 and CDR2: SGHTA and FQGNSA. Losses at the gene ends were 0 bases for V and 4 bases for J; bases not matched to a gene: 5. CDR3 in amino acids: CASSLAAGTGYNEQFF. Written as DNA, the CDR3 is TGTGCCAGCAGCTTAGCGGCCGGGACAGGATACAATGAGCAGTTCTTC.

This clonotype has a count of ten or more. The chain carries TRBV12-3 or TRBV12-4 and TRBJ1-1; possibly TRBD1 for D (6 bases). V was shortened by 5 bases and J by 3 bases, with 10 bases between the two germline ends. The CDR3 has 13 amino acids. The CDR3 DNA is TGTGCCAGCAGTCCCGGGACACACACTGAAGCTTTCTTT. Amino acid sequence: CASSPGTHTEAFF.

This clonotype has ten or more counts. The chain recombines TRBV20-1 with TRBJ1-1; 7 positions agree with TRBD1. CDR3 size: 13 residues. The trim removed 6 bases at V and 1 base at J, leaving 5 bases unmatched. Germline loops: CDR1 DFQATT, CDR2 SNEGSKA (reference sequence). As DNA, the CDR3 is TGCAGTGCCCCCGGACAGGAGAACACTGAAGCTTTCTTT. Encoded protein: CSAPGQENTEAFF.

This clonotype was recorded at least ten times. The V gene is TRBV5-5, the J gene TRBJ1-2, with 8 bases fitting TRBD1. The CDR3 is 15 residues long. The ends lost 1 base at V and 1 base at J; junction bases unmatched: 3. Looked up from germline, CDR1 is SGHKS and CDR2 is YYEKEE (reference sequence). The CDR3 coding sequence is TGTGCCAGCAGCTTGTGGGACAGGAATAACTATGGCTACACCTTC. Encoded protein: CASSLWDRNNYGYTF.

This clonotype was observed at least ten times. The rearrangement uses TRBV5-5 and TRBJ2-5; tentative D call: TRBD1 (6 bases). CDR1 is SGHKS, CDR2 YYEKEE, per germline (reference sequence). With 3 bases removed from V and 5 bases from J, the gap between germline ends came to 11 bases. The CDR3 runs to 13 residues. CDR3 bases: TGTGCCAGCAGCTCTCGACAGGCCGAGACCCAGTACTTC. This codes for CASSSRQAETQYF.

This clonotype was observed many times. CDR3: CSARPGPGNQPQHF. Here the CDR3 DNA reads TGCAGTGCTAGACCCGGTCCGGGGAATCAGCCCCAGCATTTT. The rearrangement uses TRBV20-1 and TRBJ1-5; D ambiguous. The CDR3 runs to 14 residues. Per germline, CDR1 DFQATT and CDR2 SNEGSKA (reference sequence). V was trimmed by 2 bases and J by 4 bases, leaving 12 bases between them.

This clonotype was found many times. The gene calls are TRBV4-3 and TRBJ2-4; D gene unclear. CDR1 and CDR2 from the germline V gene are LGHNA and YSLEER. Trimming took 2 bases from V and 6 from J, leaving 8 bases between them. The CDR3 has 13 amino acids. The CDR3 DNA is TGCGCCAGCAGCCAAAGGACCGGAAACATTCAGTACTTC. This gives the protein CASSQRTGNIQYF.

A remark on this clonotype: Just one base apart from a much larger clone, this may be a read error. The CDR3 DNA is TGCAGCGTTGAGTTGGGGAGACCCCCCAATGAGCAGTTCTTC. This codes for CSVELGRPPNEQFF. The V and J genes are TRBV29-1 and TRBJ2-1; tentatively, D is TRBD2 (5 bases). The CDR3 consists of 14 residues. Trimming removed 3 bases from V and 6 bases from J, with 15 bases in between. CDR1 and CDR2 from the germline V gene are SQVTM and ANQGSEA.

This clonotype has at least ten counts. The CDR3 DNA reads TGTGCCAGCAGTTATGGGGACAGGGGTTACAATGAGCAGTTCTTC. This gives the protein CASSYGDRGYNEQFF. The chain uses TRBV6-2 or TRBV6-3 and TRBJ2-1, with 10 bases lining up with TRBD1. With V trimmed by 3 bases and J by 4 bases, 3 bases remained unmatched. Per germline, CDR1 MNHEY and CDR2 SVGEGT. CDR3 length equals 15 residues.

This clonotype has a count of ten or more. The chain uses TRBV4-3 and TRBJ1-1, with D hard to call. V was trimmed by 0 bases and J by 0 bases, leaving 11 bases between them. The CDR3 extends over 16 amino acids. Germline CDR1 and CDR2: LGHNA and YSLEER. The CDR3 region has the DNA TGCGCCAGCAGCCAAGAATTTTCGTACGTGAACACTGAAGCTTTCTTT. The encoded protein is CASSQEFSYVNTEAFF.

At least ten counts were recorded for this clonotype. This may stem from a read error, because a much larger clone lies one nucleotide away. The genes are TRBV12-3 or TRBV12-4 and TRBJ1-1; D remains ambiguous. V dropped 3 bases and J dropped 1 base, with 6 bases sitting between them. The length of the CDR3 is 13 residues. CDR3 loop: CASSFRGNTEAFF. The CDR3 DNA is TGTGCCAGCAGTTTTAGAGGGAACACTGAAGCTTTCTTT.

Many counts were recorded for this clonotype. One junction end disagrees with the germline gene, perhaps due to a read error. This chain links TRBV2 with TRBJ1-5; 7 bases fit TRBD1. The CDR3 covers 15 residues. Germline V CDR1 and CDR2: SNHLY, FYNNEI. CDR3 sequence: CASSKTGNSNQPQNF. The CDR3 nucleotides read TGTGCCAGCAGCAAGACAGGGAATAGCAATCAGCCCCAGAATTTT.

This clonotype was seen many times. The CDR3, as DNA: TGCAGTGCGCAACACCTTTCCCGGGGGGGCCTGTACAATGAGCAGTTCTTC. Translated: CSAQHLSRGGLYNEQFF. The chain recombines TRBV20-1 with TRBJ2-1; 8 positions match TRBD2. V lost 6 bases, J lost 4 bases, and 17 bases stayed unmatched. The CDR3 is 17 amino acids. Germline-derived CDR1 and CDR2 are DFQATT and SNEGSKA (reference sequence).

By its share, this clonotype is medium-sized. The genes are TRBV5-1 and TRBJ1-2, with 9 bases aligning to TRBD1. The CDR3 covers 15 residues. V shed 4 bases and J 4 bases; nucleotides not matched to a gene: 8. Germline V gene data show CDR1 as SGHRS and CDR2 as YFSETQ. DNA for the CDR3: TGCGCCAGCAGCATGGATGGACAGGGGATCTATGGCTACACCTTC. Protein sequence: CASSMDGQGIYGYTF.

This clonotype was picked up many times. The chain uses TRBV30 and TRBJ2-6; tentative D call: TRBD2 (5 bases). The CDR3 runs to 18 residues. CDR1 is GTSNPN and CDR2 is SVGIG in the germline V gene (reference sequence). The germline V and J ends were trimmed by 3 bases and 0 bases, with 18 bases remaining between them. The CDR3 bases are TGTGCCTGGAGGCAGTCACAGAGGGCTCTCTCTGGGGCCAACGTCCTGACTTTC. It specifies CAWRQSQRALSGANVLTF. The full variable domain, with the rest looked up from reference TRBV30 and TRBJ2-6, is SQTIHQWPATLVQPVGSPLSLECTVEGTSNPNLYWYRQAAGRGLQLLFYSVGIGQISSEVPQNLSASRPQDRQFILSSKKLLLSDSGFYLCAWRQSQRALSGANVLTFGAGSRLTVL.

Here the CDR3 DNA reads TGTGCCAGCAGCCTCAGGGGGGGGATTAGCAGGAGCAATCAGCCCCAGCATTTT. This codes for CASSLRGGISRSNQPQHF. This chain links TRBV12-3 or TRBV12-4 with TRBJ1-5; 7 bases map to TRBD1. The V and J ends lost 6 bases and 1 base, in that order; junction bases with no gene match: 15. The CDR3 length is 18 residues.

This clonotype showed up many times. The chain employs TRBV7-9 and TRBJ2-7; 12 bases are shared with TRBD2. The CDR3 has 16 amino acids. The germline V gene has CDR1 SEHNR and CDR2 FQNEAQ (reference sequence). V gave up 0 bases and J gave up 3 bases; unmatched junction bases: 3. CDR3 protein: CASSLATSGGYYEQYF. The CDR3 nucleotides read TGTGCCAGCAGCTTAGCGACTAGCGGGGGCTACTACGAGCAGTACTTC.